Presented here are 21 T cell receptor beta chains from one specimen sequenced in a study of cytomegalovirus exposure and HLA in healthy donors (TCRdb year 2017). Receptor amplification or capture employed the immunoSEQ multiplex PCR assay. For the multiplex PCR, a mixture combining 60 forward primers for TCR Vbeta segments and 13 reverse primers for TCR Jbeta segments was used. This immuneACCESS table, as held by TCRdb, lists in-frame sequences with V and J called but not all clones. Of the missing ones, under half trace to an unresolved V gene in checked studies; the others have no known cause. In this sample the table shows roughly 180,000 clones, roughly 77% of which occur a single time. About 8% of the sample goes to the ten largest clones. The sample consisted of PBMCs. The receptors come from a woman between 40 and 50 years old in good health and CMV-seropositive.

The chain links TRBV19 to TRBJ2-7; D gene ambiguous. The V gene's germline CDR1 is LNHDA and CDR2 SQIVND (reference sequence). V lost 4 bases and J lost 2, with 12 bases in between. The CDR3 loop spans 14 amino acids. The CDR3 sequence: CASSNGLPPYEQYF. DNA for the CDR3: TGTGCCAGTAGTAATGGGCTTCCCCCCTACGAGCAGTACTTC.

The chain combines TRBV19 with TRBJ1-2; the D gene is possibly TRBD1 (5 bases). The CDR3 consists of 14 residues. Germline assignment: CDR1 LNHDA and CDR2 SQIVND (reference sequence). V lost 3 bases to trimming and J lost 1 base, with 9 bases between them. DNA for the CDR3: TGTGCCAGTAGTATCTTCGGGGGTAACTATGGCTACACCTTC. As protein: CASSIFGGNYGYTF.

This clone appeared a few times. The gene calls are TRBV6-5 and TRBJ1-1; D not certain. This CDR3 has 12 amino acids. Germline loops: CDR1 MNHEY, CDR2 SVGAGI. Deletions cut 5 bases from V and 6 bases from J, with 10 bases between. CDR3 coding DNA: TGTGCCAGCAGTGAAGACACCTCTGAAGCTTTCTTT. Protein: CASSEDTSEAFF.

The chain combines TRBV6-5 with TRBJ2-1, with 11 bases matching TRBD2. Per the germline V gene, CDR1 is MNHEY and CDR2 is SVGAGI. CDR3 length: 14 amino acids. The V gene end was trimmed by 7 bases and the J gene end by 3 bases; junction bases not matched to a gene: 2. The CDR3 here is CASTGTSGYNEQFF. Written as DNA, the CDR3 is TGTGCCAGCACCGGGACTAGCGGCTACAATGAGCAGTTCTTC.

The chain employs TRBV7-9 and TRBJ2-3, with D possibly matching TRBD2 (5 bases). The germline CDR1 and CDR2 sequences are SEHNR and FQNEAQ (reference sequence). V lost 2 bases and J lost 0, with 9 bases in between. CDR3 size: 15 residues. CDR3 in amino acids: CASSLSGLSTDTQYF. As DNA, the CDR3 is TGTGCCAGCAGCTTATCGGGATTAAGCACAGATACGCAGTATTTT.

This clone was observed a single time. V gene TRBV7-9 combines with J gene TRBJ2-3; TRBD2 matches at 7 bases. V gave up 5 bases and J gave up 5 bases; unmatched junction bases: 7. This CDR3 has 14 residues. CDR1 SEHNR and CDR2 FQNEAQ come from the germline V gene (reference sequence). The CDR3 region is CASSPPSSGDTQYF. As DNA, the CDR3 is TGTGCCAGCAGCCCACCTTCTAGCGGAGATACGCAGTATTTT. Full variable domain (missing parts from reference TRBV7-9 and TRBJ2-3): DTGVSQNPRHKITKRGQNVTFRCDPISEHNRLYWYRQTLGQGPEFLTYFQNEAQLEKSRLLSDRFSAERPKGSFSTLEIQRTEQGDSAMYLCASSPPSSGDTQYFGPGTRLTVL.

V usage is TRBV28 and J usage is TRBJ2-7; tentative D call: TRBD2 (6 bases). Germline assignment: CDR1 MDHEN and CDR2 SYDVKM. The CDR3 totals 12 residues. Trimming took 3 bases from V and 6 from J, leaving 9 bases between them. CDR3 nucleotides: TGTGCCAGCAGTTTGTTGACTAGCGAGCAGTACTTC. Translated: CASSLLTSEQYF.

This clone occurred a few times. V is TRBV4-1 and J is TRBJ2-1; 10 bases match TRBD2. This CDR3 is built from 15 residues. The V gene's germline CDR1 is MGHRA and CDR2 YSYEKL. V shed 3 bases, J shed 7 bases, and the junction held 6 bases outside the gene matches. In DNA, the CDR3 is TGCGCCAGCAGCCAGCCGGGACTAGCGCGGAATGAGCAGTTCTTC. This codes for CASSQPGLARNEQFF.

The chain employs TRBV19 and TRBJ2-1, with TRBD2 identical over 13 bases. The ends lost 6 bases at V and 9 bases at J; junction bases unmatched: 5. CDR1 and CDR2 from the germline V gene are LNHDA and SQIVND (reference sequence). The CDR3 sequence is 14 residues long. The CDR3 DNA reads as TGTGCCAGTAGAACTAGCGGGAGGGCCCTTGAGCAGTTCTTC. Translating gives CASRTSGRALEQFF. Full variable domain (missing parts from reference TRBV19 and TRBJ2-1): DGGITQSPKYLFRKEGQNVTLSCEQNLNHDAMYWYRQDPGQGLRLIYYSQIVNDFQKGDIAEGYSVSREKKESFPLTVTSAQKNPTAFYLCASRTSGRALEQFFGPGTRLTVL.

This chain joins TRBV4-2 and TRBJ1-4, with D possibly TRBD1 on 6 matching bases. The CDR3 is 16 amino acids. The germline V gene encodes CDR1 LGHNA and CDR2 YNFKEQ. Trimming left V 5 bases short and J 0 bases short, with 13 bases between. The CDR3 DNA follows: TGTGCCAGCAGCGGTTATCCAGGGGCAACTAATGAAAAACTGTTTTTT. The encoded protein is CASSGYPGATNEKLFF.

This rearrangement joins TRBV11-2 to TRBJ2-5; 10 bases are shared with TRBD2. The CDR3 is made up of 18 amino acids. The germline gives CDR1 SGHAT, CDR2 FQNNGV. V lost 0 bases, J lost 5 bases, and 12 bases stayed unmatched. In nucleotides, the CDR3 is TGTGCCAGCAGCTTAGATTCGAGCCTAGCGGGAGTACGGGAGACCCAGTACTTC. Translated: CASSLDSSLAGVRETQYF.

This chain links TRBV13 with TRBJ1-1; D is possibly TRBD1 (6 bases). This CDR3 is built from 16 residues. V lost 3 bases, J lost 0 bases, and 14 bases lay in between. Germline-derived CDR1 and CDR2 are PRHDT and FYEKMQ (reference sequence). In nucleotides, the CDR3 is TGTGCCAGCAGCTTGGGGGGGGCCGGCATGAACACTGAAGCTTTCTTT. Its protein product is CASSLGGAGMNTEAFF.

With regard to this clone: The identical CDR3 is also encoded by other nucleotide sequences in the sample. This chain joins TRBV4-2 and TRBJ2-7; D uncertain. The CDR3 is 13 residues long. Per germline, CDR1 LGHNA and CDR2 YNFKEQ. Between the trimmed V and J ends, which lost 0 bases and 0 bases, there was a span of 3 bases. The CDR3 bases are TGTGCCAGCAGCCAAGATAGCTCCTACGAGCAGTACTTC. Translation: CASSQDSSYEQYF.

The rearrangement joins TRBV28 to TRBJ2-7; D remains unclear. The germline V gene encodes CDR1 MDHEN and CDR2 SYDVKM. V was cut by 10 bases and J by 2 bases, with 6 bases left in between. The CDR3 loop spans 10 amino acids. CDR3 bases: TGTGCCACCGCGGCCTACGAGCAGTACTTC. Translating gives CATAAYEQYF.

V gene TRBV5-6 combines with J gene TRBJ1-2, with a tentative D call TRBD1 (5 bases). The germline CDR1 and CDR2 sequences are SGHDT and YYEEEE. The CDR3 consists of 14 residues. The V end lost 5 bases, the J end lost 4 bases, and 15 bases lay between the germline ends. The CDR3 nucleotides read TGTGCCAGCAGACCGGGGGGGGAAGGCTATGGCTACACCTTC. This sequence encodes CASRPGGEGYGYTF.

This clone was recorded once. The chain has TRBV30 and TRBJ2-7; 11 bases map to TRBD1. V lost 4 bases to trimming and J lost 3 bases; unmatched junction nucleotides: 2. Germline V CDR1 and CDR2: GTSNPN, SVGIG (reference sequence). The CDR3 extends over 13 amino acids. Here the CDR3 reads CAWKGTGGYEQYF. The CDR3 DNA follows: TGTGCCTGGAAGGGGACAGGGGGCTACGAGCAGTACTTC.

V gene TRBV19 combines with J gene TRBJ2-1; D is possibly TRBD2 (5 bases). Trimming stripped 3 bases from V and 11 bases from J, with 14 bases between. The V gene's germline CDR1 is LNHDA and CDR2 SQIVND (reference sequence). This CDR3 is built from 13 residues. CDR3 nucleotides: TGTGCCAGTAGTATGGATAGCGCACAAAAGCAGTTCTTC. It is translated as CASSMDSAQKQFF.

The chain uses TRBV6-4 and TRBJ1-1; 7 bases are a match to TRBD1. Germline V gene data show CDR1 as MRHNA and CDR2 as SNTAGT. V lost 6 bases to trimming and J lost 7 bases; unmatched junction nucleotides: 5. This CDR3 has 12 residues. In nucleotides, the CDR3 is TGTGCCAGCAGGGACCGGACAGGTGAAGCTTTCTTT. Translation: CASRDRTGEAFF.

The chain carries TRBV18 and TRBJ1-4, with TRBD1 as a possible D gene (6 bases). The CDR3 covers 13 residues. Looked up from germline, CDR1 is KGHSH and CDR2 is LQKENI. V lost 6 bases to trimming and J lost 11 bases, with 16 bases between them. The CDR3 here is CASSVGQSEKLFF. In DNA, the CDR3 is TGTGCCAGCTCGGTTGGACAGTCGGAGAAACTGTTTTTT.

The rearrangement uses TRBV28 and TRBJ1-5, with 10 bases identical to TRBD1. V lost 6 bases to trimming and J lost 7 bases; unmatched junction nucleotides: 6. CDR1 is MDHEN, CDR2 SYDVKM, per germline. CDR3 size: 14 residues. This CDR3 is CASSPTGGIQPQHF. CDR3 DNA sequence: TGTGCCAGCAGCCCGACAGGGGGCATCCAGCCCCAGCATTTT.

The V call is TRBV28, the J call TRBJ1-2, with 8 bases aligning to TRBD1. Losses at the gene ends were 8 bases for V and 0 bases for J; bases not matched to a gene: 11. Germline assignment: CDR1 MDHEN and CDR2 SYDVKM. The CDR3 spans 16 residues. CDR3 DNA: TGTGCCAGCGGACGGGCAGGGGGCGAGTCTAACTATGGCTACACCTTC. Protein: CASGRAGGESNYGYTF.